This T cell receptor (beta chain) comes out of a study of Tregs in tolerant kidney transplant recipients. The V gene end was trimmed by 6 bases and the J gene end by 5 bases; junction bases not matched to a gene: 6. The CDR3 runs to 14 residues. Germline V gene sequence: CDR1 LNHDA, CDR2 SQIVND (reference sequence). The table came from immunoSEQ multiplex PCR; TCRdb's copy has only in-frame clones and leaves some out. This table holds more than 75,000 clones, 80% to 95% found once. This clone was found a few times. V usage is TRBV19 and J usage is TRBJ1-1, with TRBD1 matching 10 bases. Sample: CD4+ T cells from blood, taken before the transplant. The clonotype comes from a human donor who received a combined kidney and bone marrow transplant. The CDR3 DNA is TGTGCCAGTAGACGTCGGGACAGGGGAACTGAAGCTTTCTTT. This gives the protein CASRRRDRGTEAFF.